This T cell receptor beta chain was profiled in a study of shared clonotypes between healthy human individuals. Broader study findings: Larger richness was generally estimated for naive than memory subsets.

As for this clone: The antigen remains unidentified.

V lost 10 bases to trimming and J lost 3 bases; unmatched junction nucleotides: 9. CDR3 length equals 15 residues. The germline gives CDR1 LNHDA, CDR2 SQIVND (reference sequence). The naive CD8 subset, CD45RO-negative cells positively selected for CCR7, excluded terminally differentiated effector memory CD45RA+ cells. Nashville, Tennessee was home to all donors, who were Caucasian adults. The assay was run at deep level. Authors' methods: ImmunoSEQ yielded junction-only sequences lacking quality scores, so filtering differed. TCRdb's table, derived via immunoSEQ multiplex PCR, lists solely in-frame clones and lacks some. V and J calls and clone size are those listed in that table; D and trimming were worked out from the DNA. The sample records over 2,000,000 clones, 93% being singletons.

The specimen sequenced was naive CD8+ T cells from PBMCs. The source of this sequence is a man younger than 35 in good health. Some clones in this sample may be carry-over from other donors' samples. The chain employs TRBV19 and TRBJ1-6; 7 bases are a match to TRBD1. In nucleotides, the CDR3 is TGTGCCACCCAAGACAGGGACCGCTATAATTCACCCCTCCACTTT. Its translation: CATQDRDRYNSPLHF.